The 21 T cell receptor beta chains listed next were all sequenced from one sample in a study of Ad26.COV2.S vaccination and SARS-CoV-2 variants (dated by TCRdb to the early 2020s). The time point label, as the study defines it: individuals recovered from natural SARS-CoV-2 infection. Library creation used the immunoSEQ multiplex PCR assay. Drawn from immuneACCESS, this table holds only the in-frame rearrangements with V and J called that TCRdb kept. Clones are partly lost; checked studies trace under half to an unresolved V gene and leave the rest unexplained. The table for this sample lists some 180,000 clones; 87% of them were counted only once. The ten largest clones represent 5.9% of the sample. The starting material was peripheral blood, obtained after recovery from COVID-19. These receptor sequences come from a human donor who had recovered from COVID-19.

This clone was seen once. CDR3 coding DNA: TGCGCCAGCAGCGGCGGGACAGGGGGCATTATAAATGAAAAACTGTTTTTT. Translated: CASSGGTGGIINEKLFF. This sequence joins TRBV5-1 and TRBJ1-4; 12 bases map to TRBD1. V shed 4 bases and J 5 bases; nucleotides not matched to a gene: 9. The CDR3 extends over 17 amino acids. Germline V gives CDR1 SGHRS, CDR2 YFSETQ.

The CDR3 sequence: CASSPRGQETQYF. The CDR3 nucleotides read TGTGCCAGCTCACCACGGGGTCAAGAGACCCAGTACTTC. The rearrangement uses TRBV18 and TRBJ2-5; D is undetermined. Germline CDR1 reads KGHSH; CDR2 reads LQKENI. CDR3 length: 13 amino acids. V was shortened by 1 base and J by 2 bases, with 5 bases between the two germline ends.

The V call is TRBV6-5, the J call TRBJ2-1; D is perhaps TRBD1 (6 bases). V dropped 3 bases and J dropped 6 bases, with 15 bases sitting between them. Germline CDR1 reads MNHEY; CDR2 reads SVGAGI. There are 15 residues in the CDR3. In nucleotides, the CDR3 is TGTGCCAGCAGTTATCTAGGGGGAAAAATCAATGAGCAGTTCTTC. This encodes CASSYLGGKINEQFF.

The rearrangement links TRBV28 to TRBJ2-3; 7 nucleotides line up with TRBD1. CDR3 length: 15 residues. With V trimmed by 6 bases and J by 1 base, 7 bases remained unmatched. CDR1 is MDHEN and CDR2 is SYDVKM in the germline V gene. CDR3 nucleotides: TGTGCCAGCAGCCAGGACAGGAGACGCACAGATACGCAGTATTTT. Protein: CASSQDRRRTDTQYF. The full variable domain, with the rest looked up from reference TRBV28 and TRBJ2-3, is DVKVTQSSRYLVKRTGEKVFLECVQDMDHENMFWYRQDPGLGLRLIYFSYDVKMKEKGDIPEGYSVSREKKERFSLILESASTNQTSMYLCASSQDRRRTDTQYFGPGTRLTVL.

The chain is built from TRBV13 and TRBJ1-2, with TRBD1 identical over 7 bases. This CDR3 is 16 amino acids long. V dropped 7 bases and J dropped 8; count of bases not matched to a gene: 19. Germline V gives CDR1 PRHDT, CDR2 FYEKMQ (reference sequence). CDR3 coding DNA: TGTGCCAGCACCCCTAAAGGAGACAGGGTTTTTAGGGGCTACACCTTC. Its translation: CASTPKGDRVFRGYTF.

The chain carries TRBV6-5 and TRBJ1-3; D not resolved. The V end lost 9 bases, the J end lost 0 bases, and 9 bases lay between the germline ends. Per the germline V gene, CDR1 is MNHEY and CDR2 is SVGAGI. The CDR3 runs 13 residues. The CDR3 DNA reads as TGTGCCAGTTTACAGCTCTCTGGAAACACCATATATTTT. Translating it yields CASLQLSGNTIYF.

The chain couples TRBV19 to TRBJ1-5; 11 bases fit TRBD1. The CDR3 runs 15 residues. Germline CDR1 and CDR2: LNHDA and SQIVND (reference sequence). V dropped 6 bases and J dropped 3; count of bases not matched to a gene: 4. CDR3 sequence: CASRGTGGNNQPQHF. Written as DNA, the CDR3 is TGTGCCAGTAGGGGGACAGGGGGTAACAATCAGCCCCAGCATTTT.

A few counts support this clone. The V call is TRBV9, the J call TRBJ1-2; 11 bases agree with TRBD1. Germline CDR1 reads SGDLS; CDR2 reads YYNGEE. The CDR3 consists of 15 residues. With 1 base clipped from V and 4 bases from J, the junction kept 3 bases outside the gene matches. This CDR3 reads CASSVWDRGSYGYTF. CDR3 bases: TGTGCCAGCAGCGTATGGGACAGGGGGAGCTATGGCTACACCTTC.

CDR3 nucleotide sequence: TGTGCCTGGAGGGGCCAGGCAGCTTTCTTT. As protein: CAWRGQAAFF. The rearrangement uses TRBV30 and TRBJ1-1; D is unclear. CDR1 GTSNPN and CDR2 SVGIG come from the germline V gene (reference sequence). This CDR3 is 10 amino acids long. Trimming left V 3 bases short and J 10 bases short, with 9 bases between. Combining the CDR3 with reference TRBV30 and TRBJ1-1 gives the whole variable domain SQTIHQWPATLVQPVGSPLSLECTVEGTSNPNLYWYRQAAGRGLQLLFYSVGIGQISSEVPQNLSASRPQDRQFILSSKKLLLSDSGFYLCAWRGQAAFFGQGTRLTVV.

The chain combines TRBV9 with TRBJ2-1; TRBD2 agrees at 12 bases. CDR3 length: 16 amino acids. V dropped 4 bases and J dropped 7; count of bases not matched to a gene: 9. From germline, CDR1 is SGDLS and CDR2 YYNGEE. The CDR3 is CASSSRLAGVVNEQFF. CDR3 DNA sequence: TGTGCCAGCAGCTCCCGACTAGCGGGAGTAGTAAATGAGCAGTTCTTC.

The rearrangement links TRBV5-1 to TRBJ1-4, with D hard to call. V lost 4 bases and J lost 0, with 7 bases in between. The germline gives CDR1 SGHRS, CDR2 YFSETQ. This CDR3 contains 14 residues. The CDR3 sequence is CASSHDATNEKLFF. CDR3 in DNA: TGCGCCAGCAGCCATGACGCAACTAATGAAAAACTGTTTTTT.

This clone was seen a few times. The V and J genes are TRBV28 and TRBJ2-7; TRBD2 might be the D (5 bases). CDR3 size: 14 residues. Germline assignment: CDR1 MDHEN and CDR2 SYDVKM. Trimming removed 4 bases at V and 3 bases at J, with 13 bases between. CDR3: CASSSPGGHYEQYF. The CDR3, as DNA: TGTGCCAGCAGTTCGCCGGGCGGGCACTACGAGCAGTACTTC.

CDR3 bases: TGTGCCAGCAGCTTAGCAGGAGGGTATGAGCAGTTCTTC. It is translated as CASSLAGGYEQFF. V gene TRBV7-9 combines with J gene TRBJ2-1, with D perhaps matching TRBD2 (6 bases). The CDR3 has 13 residues. Germline V lookup: CDR1 SEHNR, CDR2 FQNEAQ (reference sequence). Between the trimmed V and J ends, which lost 0 bases and 8 bases, there was a span of 8 bases.

This chain links TRBV6-1 with TRBJ2-5, with 16 positions matching TRBD2. The J segment lost 1 base and the V segment lost 4 bases, leaving 6 bases of the junction unmatched. Germline assignment: CDR1 MNHNS and CDR2 SASEGT. The CDR3 spans 18 residues. The DNA for the CDR3 is TGTGCCAGCAGTGCCGGGACTAGCGGGAGGGCCTTCCAAGAGACCCAGTACTTC. Its protein product is CASSAGTSGRAFQETQYF.

The chain carries TRBV19 and TRBJ1-4, with a weak D call TRBD1 (6 bases). Germline V CDR1 and CDR2: LNHDA, SQIVND (reference sequence). The CDR3 contains 17 residues. V was trimmed by 7 bases and J by 7 bases, leaving 25 bases between them. CDR3 residues: CASNLGGHTGSGEKLFF. In nucleotides, the CDR3 is TGTGCCAGTAACCTCGGAGGCCACACAGGGTCGGGTGAAAAACTGTTTTTT.

CDR3 sequence (DNA): TGTGCCAGCAGTCGAAGGGCGGACACTGAAGCTTTCTTT. This translates into CASSRRADTEAFF. This sequence joins TRBV6-5 and TRBJ1-1; no firm D call. This CDR3 has 13 amino acids. The germline CDR1 and CDR2 sequences are MNHEY and SVGAGI. V lost 5 bases and J 3 bases, leaving 10 bases between the germline ends.

The gene calls are TRBV28 and TRBJ1-4; D remains unclear. With 2 bases removed from V and 0 bases from J, the gap between germline ends came to 19 bases. CDR3 length: 19 residues. The V gene's germline CDR1 is MDHEN and CDR2 SYDVKM. CDR3 coding DNA: TGTGCCAGCAGTTTACCGGCCCTTAGACGATTTGCAACTAATGAAAAACTGTTTTTT. It translates to CASSLPALRRFATNEKLFF.

V is TRBV6-6 and J is TRBJ1-3; D ambiguous. V was pared by 8 bases and J by 4 bases, with 9 bases between. Germline CDR1 reads MNHNY; CDR2 reads SVGAGI (reference sequence). This CDR3 spans 12 amino acids. Here the CDR3 reads CASSEGGNTIYF. CDR3 bases: TGTGCCAGCTCGGAGGGCGGAAACACCATATATTTT.

This chain joins TRBV27 and TRBJ2-7; D uncertain. Deletions cut 6 bases from V and 3 bases from J, with 12 bases between. This CDR3 is built from 13 residues. CDR1 and CDR2 (germline): MNHEY, SMNVEV (reference sequence). In DNA, the CDR3 is TGTGCCAGCAGCCCCGGGCCCATCTACGAGCAGTACTTC. Protein: CASSPGPIYEQYF.

This chain connects TRBV5-1 to TRBJ1-2; TRBD1 matches at 9 bases. This CDR3 has 13 amino acids. Germline V gene sequence: CDR1 SGHRS, CDR2 YFSETQ. The V and J ends lost 4 bases and 8 bases, in that order; junction bases with no gene match: 6. CDR3 loop: CASSPDRGEGYTF. The DNA for the CDR3 is TGCGCCAGCAGCCCGGACAGGGGAGAGGGCTACACCTTC. Full variable domain (missing parts from reference TRBV5-1 and TRBJ1-2): KAGVTQTPRYLIKTRGQQVTLSCSPISGHRSVSWYQQTPGQGLQFLFEYFSETQRNKGNFPGRFSGRQFSNSRSEMNVSTLELGDSALYLCASSPDRGEGYTFGSGTRLTVV.

V and J are TRBV12-3 or TRBV12-4 and TRBJ2-2; D may correspond to TRBD1 or TRBD2 (5 bases each). Trimming removed 8 bases at V and 8 bases at J, with 6 bases between. The CDR3 contains 10 residues. The CDR3 DNA is TGTGCCAGCGGGGGTGGGGAGCTGTTTTTT. It codes for CASGGGELFF.